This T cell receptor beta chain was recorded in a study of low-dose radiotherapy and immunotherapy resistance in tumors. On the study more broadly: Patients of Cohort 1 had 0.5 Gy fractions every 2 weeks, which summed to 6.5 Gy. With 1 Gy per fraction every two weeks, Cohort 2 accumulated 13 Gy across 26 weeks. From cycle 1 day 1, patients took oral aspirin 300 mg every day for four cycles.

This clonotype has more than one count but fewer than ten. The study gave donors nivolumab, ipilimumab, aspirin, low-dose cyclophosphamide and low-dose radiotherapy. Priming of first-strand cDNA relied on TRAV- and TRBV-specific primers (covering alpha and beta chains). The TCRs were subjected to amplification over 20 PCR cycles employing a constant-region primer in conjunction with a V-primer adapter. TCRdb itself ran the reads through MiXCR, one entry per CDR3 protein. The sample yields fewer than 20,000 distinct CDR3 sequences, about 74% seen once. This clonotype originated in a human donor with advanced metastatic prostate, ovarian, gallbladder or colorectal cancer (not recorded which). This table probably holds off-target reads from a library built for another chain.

The CDR3 DNA sequence: TGTGCCAGTACCGGGACAGGGGGTGTGTTGGGCAATCAGCCCCAGCATTTT. Amino acid sequence: CASTGTGGVLGNQPQHF. The rearrangement joins TRBV19 to TRBJ1-5, with 11 bases that match TRBD1. CDR3 length equals 17 residues. Germline V gene data show CDR1 as LNHDA and CDR2 as SQIVND (reference sequence). J lost 2 bases, V lost 7 bases, and 10 bases had no gene match.